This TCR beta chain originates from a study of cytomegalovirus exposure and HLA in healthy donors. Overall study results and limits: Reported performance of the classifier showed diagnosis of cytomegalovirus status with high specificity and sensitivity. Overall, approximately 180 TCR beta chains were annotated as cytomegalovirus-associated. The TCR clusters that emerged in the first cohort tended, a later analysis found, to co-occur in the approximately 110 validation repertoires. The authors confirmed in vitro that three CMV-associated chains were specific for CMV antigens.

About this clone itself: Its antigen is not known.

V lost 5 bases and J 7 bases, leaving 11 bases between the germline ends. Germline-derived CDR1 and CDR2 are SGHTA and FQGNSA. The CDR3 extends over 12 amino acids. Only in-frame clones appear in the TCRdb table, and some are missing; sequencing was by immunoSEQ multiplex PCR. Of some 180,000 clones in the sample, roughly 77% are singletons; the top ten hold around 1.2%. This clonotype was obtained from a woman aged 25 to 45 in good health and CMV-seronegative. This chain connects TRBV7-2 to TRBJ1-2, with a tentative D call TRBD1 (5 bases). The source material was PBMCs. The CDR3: CASSPRQRGYTF. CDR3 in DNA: TGTGCCAGCAGCCCCCGACAGCGTGGCTACACCTTC.